The 10 T cell receptor beta chains reported below all come from one sample, sequenced in a study of blood T cell repertoires in COVID-19. Assay used: immunoSEQ multiplex PCR; TCRdb lists only in-frame clones, some missing. The repertoire holds around 63,000 clones, around 82% seen once, with approximately 16% in the top ten. The material sequenced was peripheral blood. All receptors derive from a man aged 60 to 69 with COVID-19, enrolled during active disease.

Written as DNA, the CDR3 is TGTGCCTGGAGCCTCCGGGGGGGTTCGAAAGCTTTCTTT. The encoded protein is CAWSLRGGSKAFF. The chain recombines TRBV30 with TRBJ1-1; weak D call: TRBD1 (5 bases). The CDR3 runs 13 residues. Germline CDR1 and CDR2: GTSNPN and SVGIG (reference sequence). Trimming left V 3 bases short and J 9 bases short, with 17 bases between.

The rearrangement uses TRBV13 and TRBJ2-7; D may be TRBD2 (6 bases). Germline V CDR1 and CDR2: PRHDT, FYEKMQ (reference sequence). CDR3 length equals 16 residues. The V and J ends lost 0 bases and 2 bases respectively, with 14 bases between them. CDR3 sequence: CASSLGTGVVAYEQYF. CDR3 sequence (DNA): TGTGCCAGCAGCTTAGGCACGGGGGTTGTCGCCTACGAGCAGTACTTC.

Sample share makes this clone medium-sized. The gene calls are TRBV27 and TRBJ1-2; a weak D match, TRBD1 (5 bases). This CDR3 comprises 14 residues. V shed 0 bases and J shed 4 bases, with 9 bases lying between them. Germline CDR1 MNHEY, CDR2 SMNVEV (reference sequence). The CDR3 region is CASSLSDNIYGYTF. The CDR3 DNA reads as TGTGCCAGCAGTTTATCGGACAATATCTATGGCTACACCTTC.

This clone was recorded a few times. V usage is TRBV2 and J usage is TRBJ2-1; 11 nucleotides match TRBD2. Germline V gives CDR1 SNHLY, CDR2 FYNNEI. V trimming: 4 bases; J trimming: 7 bases; junction bases outside the gene matches: 6. This CDR3 is 15 amino acids long. The CDR3 is CASSGSSGGDNEQFF. The CDR3 nucleotides are TGTGCCAGCAGTGGTAGTAGCGGGGGGGATAATGAGCAGTTCTTC.

This chain joins TRBV6-5 and TRBJ1-3; no firm D call. CDR3 length equals 15 residues. With 5 bases removed from V and 0 bases from J, the gap between germline ends came to 11 bases. Germline CDR1 and CDR2: MNHEY and SVGAGI. The CDR3 nucleotides read TGTGCCAGCAGTATAGCCCCGGACTCTGGAAACACCATATATTTT. This sequence encodes CASSIAPDSGNTIYF.

The CDR3 region is CASSFRAGYLRNQPQHF. CDR3 sequence (DNA): TGTGCCAGCAGTTTTAGGGCGGGATATTTGCGCAATCAGCCCCAGCATTTT. The chain uses TRBV27 and TRBJ1-5; D is uncertain. This CDR3 has 17 amino acids. Per germline, CDR1 MNHEY and CDR2 SMNVEV (reference sequence). Trimming pared 3 bases from V and 2 bases from J, leaving 17 bases between.

The chain couples TRBV18 to TRBJ1-4, with TRBD1 matching 12 bases. Trimming took 3 bases from V and 10 from J; bases not matched to a gene: 3. CDR3 length: 14 amino acids. CDR1 and CDR2 (germline): KGHSH, LQKENI. As DNA, the CDR3 is TGTGCCAGCTCACCGGGGACAGGGGGCGGAAAACTGTTTTTT. Translated, it gives CASSPGTGGGKLFF.

The CDR3: CASPVRGDRVTEQYF. The CDR3 nucleotides read TGTGCCAGCCCCGTGCGAGGGGACAGGGTTACCGAGCAGTACTTC. V gene TRBV28 combines with J gene TRBJ2-7; TRBD1 agrees at 9 bases. The junction had 14 bases not matched to a gene; V was cut back by 8 bases and J by 6 bases. CDR1 MDHEN and CDR2 SYDVKM come from the germline V gene. The CDR3 consists of 15 residues.

This clone turned up a few times. The chain uses TRBV5-4 and TRBJ1-1, with D perhaps matching TRBD1 (5 bases). The CDR3 consists of 15 residues. Trimming shortened V by 4 bases and J by 1 base, and 14 bases separated the two germline ends. The V gene's germline CDR1 is SGHNT and CDR2 YYREEE (reference sequence). The CDR3 nucleotides read TGTGCCAGCAGCACCGTTACAGGCCCGAACACTGAAGCTTTCTTT. Translation gives CASSTVTGPNTEAFF. Full variable domain (outside the CDR3, taken from reference TRBV5-4 and TRBJ1-1): ETGVTQSPTHLIKTRGQQVTLRCSSQSGHNTVSWYQQALGQGPQFIFQYYREEENGRGNFPPRFSGLQFPNYSSELNVNALELDDSALYLCASSTVTGPNTEAFFGQGTRLTVV.

The chain joins TRBV19 to TRBJ1-5; 10 bases fit TRBD1. The CDR3 is 16 amino acids. CDR1 and CDR2 (germline): LNHDA, SQIVND (reference sequence). Trimming took 6 bases from V and 3 from J; bases not matched to a gene: 8. CDR3 sequence (DNA): TGTGCCAGTAGATCTCCCGGGACAGGGGACAATCAGCCCCAGCATTTT. This codes for CASRSPGTGDNQPQHF.